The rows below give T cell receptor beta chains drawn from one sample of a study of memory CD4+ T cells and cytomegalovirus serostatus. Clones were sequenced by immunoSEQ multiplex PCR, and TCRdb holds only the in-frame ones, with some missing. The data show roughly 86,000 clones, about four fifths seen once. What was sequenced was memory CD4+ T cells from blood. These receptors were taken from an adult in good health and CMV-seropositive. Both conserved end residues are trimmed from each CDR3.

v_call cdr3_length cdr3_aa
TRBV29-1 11 SAGTAIFTEAF
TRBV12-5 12 ASVPGQGYNEQF
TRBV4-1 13 ASSQRDRANEKLF
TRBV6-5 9 ASSSQGFEF
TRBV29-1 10 SVGNSGNTIY
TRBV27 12 ASSFGHSGNTIY
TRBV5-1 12 ASSLAQGPYGYT
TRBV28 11 ASSLDRGRRRH
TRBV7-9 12 ASSLTQANYGYT
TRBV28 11 ASSPTVPVEQY
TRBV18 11 ASSPPAGDEAF
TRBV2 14 ASSLGLAGSQETQY
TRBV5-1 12 ASSLGIRNTEAF
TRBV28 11 ASRVPRNTEAF
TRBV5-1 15 ASSPRPRQGGNTEAF
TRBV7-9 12 ASRSGTGEETQY
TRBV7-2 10 ASSLRGTEAF
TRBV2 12 AAGGSGSSYEQY
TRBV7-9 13 ASSATAFYNEKLF
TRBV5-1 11 ASSLTGRIEAF